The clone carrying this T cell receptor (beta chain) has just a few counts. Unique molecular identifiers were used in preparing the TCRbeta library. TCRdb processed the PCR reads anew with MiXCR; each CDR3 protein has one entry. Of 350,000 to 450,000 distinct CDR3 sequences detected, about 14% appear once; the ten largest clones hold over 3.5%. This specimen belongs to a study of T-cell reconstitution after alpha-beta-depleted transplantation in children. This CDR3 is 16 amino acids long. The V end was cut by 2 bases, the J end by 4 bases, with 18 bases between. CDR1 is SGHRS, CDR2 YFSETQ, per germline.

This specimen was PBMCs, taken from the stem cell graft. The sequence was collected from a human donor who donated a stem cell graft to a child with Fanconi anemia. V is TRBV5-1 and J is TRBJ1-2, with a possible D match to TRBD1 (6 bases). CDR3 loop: CASSFVGQQGSYGYTF. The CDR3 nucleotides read TGCGCCAGCAGCTTTGTAGGGCAACAGGGTTCCTATGGCTACACCTTC.